The 16 T cell receptor beta chains below were found in one sample sequenced in a study of blood T cell repertoires in COVID-19 (dated by TCRdb to about 2020). The library was produced with the immunoSEQ multiplex PCR assay. This immuneACCESS table, as held by TCRdb, lists in-frame sequences with V and J called but not all clones. Of the missing ones, under half trace to an unresolved V gene in checked studies; the others have no known cause. Present in this sample are 75,000 to 90,000 clones, roughly 88% of which were seen just once. Together, the top ten hold more than 6% of the sample. The sample consisted of peripheral blood. All receptors derive from a man between 18 and 35 years old with COVID-19, enrolled during active disease.

This sequence joins TRBV28 and TRBJ2-1; D uncertain. Trimming removed 1 base from V and 4 bases from J, with 5 bases in between. This CDR3 spans 13 amino acids. Germline assignment: CDR1 MDHEN and CDR2 SYDVKM. CDR3 nucleotides: TGTGCCAGCAGTTTATTCAGTTACAATGAGCAGTTCTTC. Translating gives CASSLFSYNEQFF.

The chain carries TRBV7-7 and TRBJ2-2; unclear D gene. The V end lost 0 bases, the J end lost 5 bases, and 4 bases lay between the germline ends. In germline, CDR1 is SSHAT, CDR2 FNYEAQ (reference sequence). The CDR3 is 13 amino acids. CDR3 sequence reads: CASSLAGTGELFF. For the CDR3, the DNA is TGTGCCAGCAGCTTAGCCGGGACCGGGGAGCTGTTTTTT.

The rearrangement joins TRBV19 to TRBJ1-3, with D tentatively TRBD1 (6 bases). From germline, CDR1 is LNHDA and CDR2 SQIVND (reference sequence). V lost 5 bases, J lost 9 bases, and 17 bases lay in between. The CDR3 extends over 14 amino acids. CDR3 DNA: TGTGCCAGTAGTGGATTACGAGGACAGACCACCATATATTTT. Its translation is CASSGLRGQTTIYF.

The chain has TRBV5-4 and TRBJ1-5; 7 nucleotides line up with TRBD1. Germline V CDR1 and CDR2: SGHNT, YYREEE (reference sequence). CDR3 length: 14 residues. The junction had 8 bases not matched to a gene; V was cut back by 4 bases and J by 7 bases. The CDR3 loop is CASSIRGQGQPQHF. The CDR3 DNA is TGTGCCAGCAGCATTAGGGGGCAAGGGCAGCCCCAGCATTTT.

This clone was seen once. V is TRBV11-3 and J is TRBJ2-7; possibly TRBD2 for D (6 bases). The CDR3 spans 14 residues. The germline gives CDR1 SGHNT, CDR2 YENEEA. The ends were cut back, 5 bases at V and 6 bases at J, with 17 bases in the middle. Written as DNA, the CDR3 is TGTGCCAGCAGCCCCAAGGAGGGCCGGGGCGAGCAGTACTTC. This sequence encodes CASSPKEGRGEQYF.

This rearrangement joins TRBV29-1 to TRBJ2-2; D unresolved. Germline V lookup: CDR1 SQVTM, CDR2 ANQGSEA. The CDR3 extends over 12 amino acids. Trimming took 0 bases from V and 8 from J, leaving 7 bases between them. Here the CDR3 DNA reads TGCAGCGTTGAAGAATCCGTAGGGGAGCTGTTTTTT. It yields the protein CSVEESVGELFF.

The V gene is TRBV27, the J gene TRBJ2-1; 15 bases are shared with TRBD2. The CDR3 consists of 17 residues. Per germline, CDR1 MNHEY and CDR2 SMNVEV (reference sequence). Losses at the gene ends were 0 bases for V and 7 bases for J; bases not matched to a gene: 4. The CDR3: CASSLSAGTSGRNEQFF. The DNA for the CDR3 is TGTGCCAGCAGTTTATCTGCCGGGACTAGCGGGAGGAATGAGCAGTTCTTC.

The J gene is TRBJ1-1, the V gene TRBV2; a possible D gene is TRBD1 (5 bases). This CDR3 has 14 residues. V gave up 4 bases and J gave up 5 bases, with 14 bases separating them. CDR1 is SNHLY and CDR2 is FYNNEI in the germline V gene. The CDR3 DNA sequence: TGTGCCAGCAGTGCGGGATTCGGGGGGACTGAAGCTTTCTTT. Its protein product is CASSAGFGGTEAFF. Drawing the rest from reference TRBV2 and TRBJ1-1, the complete variable domain is EPEVTQTPSHQVTQMGQEVILRCVPISNHLYFYWYRQILGQKVEFLVSFYNNEISEKSEIFDDQFSVERPDGSNFTLKIRSTKLEDSAMYFCASSAGFGGTEAFFGQGTRLTVV.

The gene calls are TRBV28 and TRBJ1-5; D not certain. The V end was cut by 4 bases, the J end by 6 bases, with 19 bases between. The CDR3 sequence is 16 residues long. CDR1 and CDR2 from the germline V gene are MDHEN and SYDVKM. The CDR3 loop reads CASSSWTREVVQPQHF. CDR3 DNA sequence: TGTGCCAGCAGTTCATGGACGAGGGAGGTGGTTCAGCCCCAGCATTTT.

The rearrangement links TRBV6-6 to TRBJ1-4; TRBD1 is a possible D gene (6 bases). From germline, CDR1 is MNHNY and CDR2 SVGAGI (reference sequence). The CDR3 has 14 amino acids. Trimming removed 2 bases at V and 8 bases at J, with 12 bases between. The CDR3 DNA follows: TGTGCCAGCAGTTACGTACAGGGTCTCGAAAAACTGTTTTTT. Its protein is CASSYVQGLEKLFF.

This rearrangement joins TRBV7-3 to TRBJ2-5; perhaps TRBD1 as D (6 bases). Between the trimmed V and J ends, which lost 0 bases and 5 bases, there was a span of 16 bases. The length of the CDR3 is 16 residues. CDR1 and CDR2 (germline): SGHTA, FQGTGA. The CDR3 protein is CASSLTGRGRRETQYF. CDR3 coding DNA: TGTGCCAGCAGCTTAACAGGCAGGGGCAGGCGGGAGACCCAGTACTTC.

The chain has TRBV7-3 and TRBJ2-3, with D possibly TRBD2 on 6 matching bases. The ends were cut back, 2 bases at V and 2 bases at J, with 11 bases in the middle. This CDR3 has 15 residues. CDR1 and CDR2 (germline): SGHTA, FQGTGA. The CDR3 DNA reads TGTGCCAGCAGCTTAGGGACTGGATACACAGATACGCAGTATTTT. It is translated as CASSLGTGYTDTQYF.

The count of this clone is one. V gene TRBV19 combines with J gene TRBJ2-1, with D possibly matching TRBD2 (5 bases). Trimming took 6 bases from V and 5 from J, leaving 20 bases between them. This CDR3 is 16 amino acids long. Germline V gene sequence: CDR1 LNHDA, CDR2 SQIVND (reference sequence). The CDR3 spells CASRAEAPLANNEQFF. The CDR3 nucleotides read TGTGCCAGTAGAGCGGAGGCACCACTTGCTAACAATGAGCAGTTCTTC.

J is TRBJ1-5 and V is TRBV10-2, with 10 bases that match TRBD1. With 6 bases clipped from V and 9 bases from J, the junction kept 8 bases outside the gene matches. CDR3 size: 14 residues. CDR1 WSHSY and CDR2 SAAADI come from the germline V gene. The CDR3 nucleotides read TGCGCCAGCAGAGACCGGACAGGGGGTTGGCCCCAGCATTTT. Translating it yields CASRDRTGGWPQHF.

The chain has TRBV6-5 and TRBJ1-1; D is ambiguous. The CDR3 spans 14 residues. V was cut by 3 bases and J by 1 base, with 9 bases left in between. Germline V gene sequence: CDR1 MNHEY, CDR2 SVGAGI. CDR3: CASSYAVRNTEAFF. The DNA of the CDR3 is TGTGCCAGCAGTTATGCAGTCAGGAACACTGAAGCTTTCTTT.

The V and J genes are TRBV30 and TRBJ1-1; D might be TRBD1 (6 bases). In germline, CDR1 is GTSNPN, CDR2 SVGIG (reference sequence). With 3 bases removed from V and 5 bases from J, the gap between germline ends came to 7 bases. There are 11 residues in the CDR3. CDR3 in DNA: TGTGCCTGGAGGCAGGGGACTGAAGCTTTCTTT. Amino acid sequence: CAWRQGTEAFF.